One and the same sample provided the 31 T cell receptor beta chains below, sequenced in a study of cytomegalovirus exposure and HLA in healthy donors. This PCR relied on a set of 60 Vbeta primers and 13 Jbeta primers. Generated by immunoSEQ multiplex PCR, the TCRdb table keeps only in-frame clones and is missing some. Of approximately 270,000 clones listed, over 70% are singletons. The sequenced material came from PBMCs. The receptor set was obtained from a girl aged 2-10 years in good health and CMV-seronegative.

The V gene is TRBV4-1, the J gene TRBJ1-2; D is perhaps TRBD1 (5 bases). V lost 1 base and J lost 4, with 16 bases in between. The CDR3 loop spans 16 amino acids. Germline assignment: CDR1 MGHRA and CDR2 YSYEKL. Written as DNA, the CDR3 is TGCGCCAGCAGCCAAGTGTTCACAGGTGCGATCTATGGCTACACCTTC. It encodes CASSQVFTGAIYGYTF.

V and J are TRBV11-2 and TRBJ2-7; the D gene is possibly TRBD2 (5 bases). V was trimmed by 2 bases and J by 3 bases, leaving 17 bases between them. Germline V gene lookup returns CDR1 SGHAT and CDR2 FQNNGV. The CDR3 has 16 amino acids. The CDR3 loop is CASSLKFLADIYEQYF. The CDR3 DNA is TGTGCCAGCAGCTTAAAGTTTCTAGCCGATATCTACGAGCAGTACTTC.

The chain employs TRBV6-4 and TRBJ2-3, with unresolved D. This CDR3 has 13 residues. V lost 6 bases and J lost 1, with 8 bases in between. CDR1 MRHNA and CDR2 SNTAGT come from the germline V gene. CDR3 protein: CASRALGTDTQYF. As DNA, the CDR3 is TGTGCCAGCAGAGCTTTGGGCACAGATACGCAGTATTTT.

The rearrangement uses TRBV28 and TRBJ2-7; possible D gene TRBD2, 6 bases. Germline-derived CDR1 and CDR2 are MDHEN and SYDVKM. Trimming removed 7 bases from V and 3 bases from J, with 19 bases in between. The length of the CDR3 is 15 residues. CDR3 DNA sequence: TGTGCCAGCACCCCCCTACCCGGAGGGGTCTACGAGCAGTACTTC. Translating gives CASTPLPGGVYEQYF.

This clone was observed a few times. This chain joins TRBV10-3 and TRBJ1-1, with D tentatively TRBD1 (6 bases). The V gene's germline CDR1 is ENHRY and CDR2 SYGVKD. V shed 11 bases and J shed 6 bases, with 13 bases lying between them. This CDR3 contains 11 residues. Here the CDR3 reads CAVRRGPEAFF. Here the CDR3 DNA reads TGTGCCGTCCGCAGGGGTCCTGAAGCTTTCTTT.

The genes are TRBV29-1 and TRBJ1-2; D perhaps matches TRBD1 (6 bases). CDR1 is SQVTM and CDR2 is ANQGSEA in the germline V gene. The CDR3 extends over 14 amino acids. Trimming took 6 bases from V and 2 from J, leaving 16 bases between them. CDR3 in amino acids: CSVSPGEGNYGYTF. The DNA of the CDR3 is TGCAGCGTCTCCCCAGGGGAAGGAAACTATGGCTACACCTTC.

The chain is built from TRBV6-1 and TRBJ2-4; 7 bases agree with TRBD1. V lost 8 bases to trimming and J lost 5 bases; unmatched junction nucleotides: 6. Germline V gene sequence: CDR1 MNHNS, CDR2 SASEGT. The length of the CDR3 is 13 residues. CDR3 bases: TGTGCCAGCGAGGGGGCAGGACAAAACATTCAGTACTTC. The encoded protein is CASEGAGQNIQYF.

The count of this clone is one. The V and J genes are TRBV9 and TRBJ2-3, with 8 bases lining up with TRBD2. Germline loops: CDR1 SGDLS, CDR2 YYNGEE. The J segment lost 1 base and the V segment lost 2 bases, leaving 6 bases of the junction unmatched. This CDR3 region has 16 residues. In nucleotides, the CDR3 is TGTGCCAGCAGCGTCTACTCGGGACTAGGCACAGATACGCAGTATTTT. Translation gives CASSVYSGLGTDTQYF.

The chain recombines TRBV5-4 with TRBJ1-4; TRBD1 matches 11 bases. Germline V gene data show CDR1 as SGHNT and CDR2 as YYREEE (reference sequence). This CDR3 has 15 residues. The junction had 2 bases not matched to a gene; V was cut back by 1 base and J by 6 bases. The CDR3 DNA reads TGTGCCAGCAGCTTGCTGGGACAGGGGGATGAAAAACTGTTTTTT. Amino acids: CASSLLGQGDEKLFF.

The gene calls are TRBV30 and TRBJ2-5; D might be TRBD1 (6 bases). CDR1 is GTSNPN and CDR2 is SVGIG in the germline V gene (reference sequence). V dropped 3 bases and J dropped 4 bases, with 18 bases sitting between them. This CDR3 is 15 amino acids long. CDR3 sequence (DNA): TGTGCCTGGAGAACACGGGACACAGCCCGAGAGACCCAGTACTTC. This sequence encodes CAWRTRDTARETQYF.

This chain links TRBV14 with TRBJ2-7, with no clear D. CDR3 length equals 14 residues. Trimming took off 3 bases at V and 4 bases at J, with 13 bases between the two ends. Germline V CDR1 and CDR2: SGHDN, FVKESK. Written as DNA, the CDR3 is TGTGCCAGCAGCCAGTCCGTCGCAGGTTACGAGCAGTACTTC. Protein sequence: CASSQSVAGYEQYF.

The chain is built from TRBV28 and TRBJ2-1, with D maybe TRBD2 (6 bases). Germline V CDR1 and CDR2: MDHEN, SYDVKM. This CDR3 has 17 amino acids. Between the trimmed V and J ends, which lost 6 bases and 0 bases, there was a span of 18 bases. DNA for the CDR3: TGTGCCAGCAGAATTGTCGGGTGGGGAGGCTCCTACAATGAGCAGTTCTTC. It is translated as CASRIVGWGGSYNEQFF.

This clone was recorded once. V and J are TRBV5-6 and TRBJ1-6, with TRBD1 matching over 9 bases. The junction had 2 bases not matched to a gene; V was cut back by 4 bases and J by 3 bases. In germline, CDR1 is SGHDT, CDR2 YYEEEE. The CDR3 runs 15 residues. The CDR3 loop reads CASSPDRGYNSPLHF. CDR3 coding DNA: TGTGCCAGCAGCCCGGACAGGGGCTATAATTCACCCCTCCACTTT.

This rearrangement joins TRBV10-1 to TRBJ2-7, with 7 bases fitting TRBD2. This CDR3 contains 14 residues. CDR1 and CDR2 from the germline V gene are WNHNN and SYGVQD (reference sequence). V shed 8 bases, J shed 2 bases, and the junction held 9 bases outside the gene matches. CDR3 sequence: CASSLAGSPYEQYF. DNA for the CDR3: TGCGCCAGCTCGTTAGCGGGCAGCCCCTACGAGCAGTACTTC.

CDR3 nucleotide sequence: TGCAGCGGACTAGCGGGGGCCACAGATACGCAGTATTTT. The encoded protein is CSGLAGATDTQYF. The rearrangement uses TRBV29-1 and TRBJ2-3; 12 bases map to TRBD2. The CDR3 runs to 13 residues. The germline V gene has CDR1 SQVTM and CDR2 ANQGSEA. Trimming removed 7 bases from V and 2 bases from J; junction bases left unmatched: 1.

The CDR3 DNA sequence: TGTGCCAGCAGCTTAGCGAGGCAGGGACAGTACTCTGAAGCTTTCTTT. Protein product: CASSLARQGQYSEAFF. The chain employs TRBV7-8 and TRBJ1-1; the match to TRBD1 covers 7 bases. Trimming removed 0 bases from V and 6 bases from J; junction bases left unmatched: 10. The germline CDR1 and CDR2 sequences are SGHVS and FQNEAQ. The CDR3 totals 16 residues.

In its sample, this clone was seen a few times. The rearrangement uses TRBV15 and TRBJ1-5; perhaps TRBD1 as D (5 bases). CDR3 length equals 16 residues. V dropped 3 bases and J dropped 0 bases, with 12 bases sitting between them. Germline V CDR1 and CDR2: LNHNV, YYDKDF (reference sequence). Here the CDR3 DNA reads TGTGCCACCAGCAGCCCCAGGGAATATAGCAATCAGCCCCAGCATTTT. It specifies CATSSPREYSNQPQHF. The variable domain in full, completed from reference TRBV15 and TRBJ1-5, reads DAMVIQNPRYQVTQFGKPVTLSCSQTLNHNVMYWYQQKSSQAPKLLFHYYDKDFNNEADTPDNFQSRRPNTSFCFLDIRSPGLGDTAMYLCATSSPREYSNQPQHFGDGTRLSIL.

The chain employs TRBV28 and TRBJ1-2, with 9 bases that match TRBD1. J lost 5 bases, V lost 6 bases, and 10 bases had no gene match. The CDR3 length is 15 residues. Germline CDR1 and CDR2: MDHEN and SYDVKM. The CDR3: CASSPNPGQGYGYTF. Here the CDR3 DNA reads TGTGCCAGCAGCCCCAATCCGGGACAGGGTTATGGCTACACCTTC.

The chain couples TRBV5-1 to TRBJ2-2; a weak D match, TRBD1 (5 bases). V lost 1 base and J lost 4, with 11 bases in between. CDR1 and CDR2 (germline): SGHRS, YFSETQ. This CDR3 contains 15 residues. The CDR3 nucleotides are TGCGCCAGCAGCTTGTACAGGCCGGGCACCGGGGAGCTGTTTTTT. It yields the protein CASSLYRPGTGELFF.

CDR3 sequence (DNA): TGCGCCAGCAGTGCACAGGGAGGGAATGTCTATGGCTACACCTTC. It translates to CASSAQGGNVYGYTF. The chain is built from TRBV10-2 and TRBJ1-2; possibly TRBD1 for D (6 bases). The CDR3 totals 15 residues. Between the trimmed V and J ends, which lost 4 bases and 4 bases, there was a span of 16 bases. The germline gives CDR1 WSHSY, CDR2 SAAADI.

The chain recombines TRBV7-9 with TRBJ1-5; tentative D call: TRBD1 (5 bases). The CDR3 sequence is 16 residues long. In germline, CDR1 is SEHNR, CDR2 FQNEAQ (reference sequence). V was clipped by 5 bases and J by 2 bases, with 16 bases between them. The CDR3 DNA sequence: TGTGCCAGCAGCCTAAGGACCACAGGAGGCAATCAGCCCCAGCATTTT. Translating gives CASSLRTTGGNQPQHF.

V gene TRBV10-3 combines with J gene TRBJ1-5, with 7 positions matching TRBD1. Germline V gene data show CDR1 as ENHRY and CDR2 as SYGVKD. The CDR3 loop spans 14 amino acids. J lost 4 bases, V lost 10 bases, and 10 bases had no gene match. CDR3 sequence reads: CATQQGPLNQPQHF. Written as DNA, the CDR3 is TGTGCCACCCAACAGGGGCCCCTTAATCAGCCCCAGCATTTT.

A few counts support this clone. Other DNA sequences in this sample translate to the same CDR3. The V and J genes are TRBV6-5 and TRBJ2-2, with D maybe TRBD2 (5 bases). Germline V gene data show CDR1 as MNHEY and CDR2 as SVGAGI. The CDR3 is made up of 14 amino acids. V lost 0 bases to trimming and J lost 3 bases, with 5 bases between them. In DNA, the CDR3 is TGTGCCAGCAGTTACTCGAGGGACACCGGGGAGCTGTTTTTT. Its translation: CASSYSRDTGELFF.

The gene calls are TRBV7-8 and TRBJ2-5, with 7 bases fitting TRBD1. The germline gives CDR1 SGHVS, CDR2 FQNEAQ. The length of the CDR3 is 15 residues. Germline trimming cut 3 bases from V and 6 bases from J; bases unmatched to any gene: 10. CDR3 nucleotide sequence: TGTGCCAGCAGCTTGGGCAGGGGGATGATGCAGACCCAGTACTTC. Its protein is CASSLGRGMMQTQYF.

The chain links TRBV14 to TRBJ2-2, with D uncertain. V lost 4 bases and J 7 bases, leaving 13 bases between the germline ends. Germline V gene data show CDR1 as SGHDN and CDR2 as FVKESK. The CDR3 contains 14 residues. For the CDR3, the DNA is TGTGCCAGCAGCCCCAGAAATGTGATCGGGGAGCTGTTTTTT. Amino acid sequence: CASSPRNVIGELFF.

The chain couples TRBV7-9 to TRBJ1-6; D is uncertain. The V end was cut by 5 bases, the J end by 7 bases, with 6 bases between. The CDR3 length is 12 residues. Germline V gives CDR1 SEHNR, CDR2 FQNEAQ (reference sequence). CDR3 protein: CASSPENSPLHF. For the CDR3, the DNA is TGTGCCAGCAGCCCCGAGAATTCACCCCTCCACTTT.

The CDR3 loop is CASSLPRRGEAFF. CDR3 DNA sequence: TGTGCCAGCAGTTTACCCCGGAGGGGTGAAGCTTTCTTT. This rearrangement joins TRBV27 to TRBJ1-1; tentative D call: TRBD1 (5 bases). Germline CDR1 is MNHEY and CDR2 is SMNVEV (reference sequence). Trimming took 2 bases from V and 7 from J, leaving 11 bases between them. CDR3 size: 13 residues.

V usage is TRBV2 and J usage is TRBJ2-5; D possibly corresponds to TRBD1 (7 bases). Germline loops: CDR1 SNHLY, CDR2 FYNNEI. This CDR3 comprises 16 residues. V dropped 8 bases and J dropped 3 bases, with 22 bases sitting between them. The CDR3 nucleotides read TGTGCCAGCGAGGAGGGGGCTTACCATGGTGAAGAGACCCAGTACTTC. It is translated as CASEEGAYHGEETQYF.

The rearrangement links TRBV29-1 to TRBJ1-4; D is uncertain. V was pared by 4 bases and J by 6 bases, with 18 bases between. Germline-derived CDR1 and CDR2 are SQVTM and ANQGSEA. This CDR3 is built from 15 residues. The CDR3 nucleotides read TGCAGCGTTGCATCGGCCGGGTGGCCTGATGAAAAACTGTTTTTT. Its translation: CSVASAGWPDEKLFF.

The DNA for the CDR3 is TGTGCCAGCAGCTTTAGGCGGGAGGGCTCGGATGAGCAGTTCTTC. The encoded protein is CASSFRREGSDEQFF. The rearrangement joins TRBV6-1 to TRBJ2-1; 9 bases line up with TRBD2. Germline-derived CDR1 and CDR2 are MNHNS and SASEGT. V gave up 6 bases and J gave up 8 bases; unmatched junction bases: 11. This CDR3 is 15 amino acids long.

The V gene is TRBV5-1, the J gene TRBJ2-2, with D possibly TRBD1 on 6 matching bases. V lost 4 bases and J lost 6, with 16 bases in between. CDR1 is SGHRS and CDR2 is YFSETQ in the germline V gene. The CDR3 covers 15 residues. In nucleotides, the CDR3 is TGCGCCAGCAGCCCCCACAGGGTTGAGTCCGGGGAGCTGTTTTTT. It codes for CASSPHRVESGELFF.